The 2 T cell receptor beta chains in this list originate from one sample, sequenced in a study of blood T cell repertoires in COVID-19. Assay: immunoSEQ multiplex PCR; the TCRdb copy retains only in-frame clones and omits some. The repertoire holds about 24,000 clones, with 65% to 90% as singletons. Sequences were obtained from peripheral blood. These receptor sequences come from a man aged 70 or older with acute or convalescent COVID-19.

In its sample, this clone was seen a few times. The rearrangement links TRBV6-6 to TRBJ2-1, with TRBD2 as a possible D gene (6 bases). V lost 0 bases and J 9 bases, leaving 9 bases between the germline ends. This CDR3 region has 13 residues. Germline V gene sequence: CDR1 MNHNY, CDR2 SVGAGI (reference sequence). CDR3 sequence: CASSYSMGGEQFF. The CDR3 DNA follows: TGTGCCAGCAGTTACTCGATGGGAGGTGAGCAGTTCTTC.

CDR3 nucleotides: TGTGCCAGCAGCTTAGTTTGGCCCACACCCGAGCAGTACTTC. Amino acids: CASSLVWPTPEQYF. The chain links TRBV7-2 to TRBJ2-7; D is unclear. This CDR3 has 14 amino acids. Trimming removed 1 base at V and 6 bases at J, with 13 bases between. In germline, CDR1 is SGHTA, CDR2 FQGNSA.